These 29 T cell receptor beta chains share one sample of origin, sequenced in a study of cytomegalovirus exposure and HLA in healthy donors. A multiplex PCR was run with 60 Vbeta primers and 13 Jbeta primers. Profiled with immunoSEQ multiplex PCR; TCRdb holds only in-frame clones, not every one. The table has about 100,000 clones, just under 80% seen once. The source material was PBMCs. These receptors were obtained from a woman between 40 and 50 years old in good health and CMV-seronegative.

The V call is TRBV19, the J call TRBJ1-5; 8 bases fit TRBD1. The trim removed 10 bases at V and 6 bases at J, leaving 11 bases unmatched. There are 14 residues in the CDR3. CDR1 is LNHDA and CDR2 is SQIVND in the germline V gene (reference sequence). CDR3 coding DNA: TGTGCCACTAGACTGGACAGGGATAGTCAGCCCCAGCATTTT. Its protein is CATRLDRDSQPQHF.

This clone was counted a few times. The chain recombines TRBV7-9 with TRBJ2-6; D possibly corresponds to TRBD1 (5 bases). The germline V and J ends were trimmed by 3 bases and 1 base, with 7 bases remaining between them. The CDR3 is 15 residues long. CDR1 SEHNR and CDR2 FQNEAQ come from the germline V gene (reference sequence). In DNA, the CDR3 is TGTGCCAGCAGCTTCAGGGTGTCTGGGGCCAACGTCCTGACTTTC. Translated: CASSFRVSGANVLTF.

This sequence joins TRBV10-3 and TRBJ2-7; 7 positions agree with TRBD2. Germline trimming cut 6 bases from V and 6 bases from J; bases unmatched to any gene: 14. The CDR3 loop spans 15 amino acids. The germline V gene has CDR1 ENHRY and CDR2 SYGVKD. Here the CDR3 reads CAISQGAGSGGEQYF. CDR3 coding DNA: TGTGCCATCAGCCAGGGAGCGGGAAGTGGCGGCGAGCAGTACTTC.

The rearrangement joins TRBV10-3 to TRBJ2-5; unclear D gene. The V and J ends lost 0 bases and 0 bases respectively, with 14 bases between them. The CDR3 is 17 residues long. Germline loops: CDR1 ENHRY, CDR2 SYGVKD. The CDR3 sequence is CAISESTFPVYQETQYF. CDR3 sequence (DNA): TGTGCCATCAGTGAGTCGACTTTCCCAGTTTACCAAGAGACCCAGTACTTC.

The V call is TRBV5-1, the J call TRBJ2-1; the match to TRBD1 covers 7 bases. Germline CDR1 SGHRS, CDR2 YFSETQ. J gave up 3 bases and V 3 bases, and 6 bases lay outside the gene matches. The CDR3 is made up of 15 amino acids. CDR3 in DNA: TGCGCCAGCAGCTCGACAGGGAACAACTACAATGAGCAGTTCTTC. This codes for CASSSTGNNYNEQFF.

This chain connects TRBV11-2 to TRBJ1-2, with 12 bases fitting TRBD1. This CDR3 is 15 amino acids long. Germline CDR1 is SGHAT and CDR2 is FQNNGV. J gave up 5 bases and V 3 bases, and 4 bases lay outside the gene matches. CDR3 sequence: CASSLGQGAWYGYTF. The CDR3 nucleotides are TGTGCCAGCAGCTTGGGACAGGGGGCATGGTATGGCTACACCTTC.

CDR3 protein: CASSSVGEKETQYF. CDR3 in DNA: TGTGCCAGCAGCTCAGTAGGGGAAAAAGAGACCCAGTACTTC. This chain uses TRBV13 with TRBJ2-5; D may be TRBD1 (5 bases). The CDR3 is made up of 14 amino acids. V was cut by 4 bases and J by 3 bases, with 12 bases left in between. Looked up from germline, CDR1 is PRHDT and CDR2 is FYEKMQ (reference sequence).

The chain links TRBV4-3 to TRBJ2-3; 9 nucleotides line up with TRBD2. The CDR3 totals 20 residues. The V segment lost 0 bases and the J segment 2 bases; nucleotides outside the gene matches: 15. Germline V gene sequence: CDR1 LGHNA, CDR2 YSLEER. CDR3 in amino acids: CASSQEFLAGFIRDTDTQYF. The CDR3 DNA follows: TGCGCCAGCAGCCAAGAGTTCCTAGCGGGGTTCATCCGAGACACAGATACGCAGTATTTT.

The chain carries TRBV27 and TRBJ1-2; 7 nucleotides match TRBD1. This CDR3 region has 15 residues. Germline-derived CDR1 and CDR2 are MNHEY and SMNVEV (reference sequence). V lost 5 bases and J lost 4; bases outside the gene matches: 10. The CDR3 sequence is CASSPRQGLGYGYTF. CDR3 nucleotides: TGTGCCAGCAGTCCCCGACAGGGACTTGGCTATGGCTACACCTTC.

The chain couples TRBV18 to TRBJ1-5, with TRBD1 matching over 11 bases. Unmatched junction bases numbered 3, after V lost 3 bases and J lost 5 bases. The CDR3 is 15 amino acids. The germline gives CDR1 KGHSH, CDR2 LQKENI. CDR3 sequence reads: CASSPGTGGYQPQHF. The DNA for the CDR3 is TGTGCCAGCTCACCCGGGACAGGGGGTTATCAGCCCCAGCATTTT.

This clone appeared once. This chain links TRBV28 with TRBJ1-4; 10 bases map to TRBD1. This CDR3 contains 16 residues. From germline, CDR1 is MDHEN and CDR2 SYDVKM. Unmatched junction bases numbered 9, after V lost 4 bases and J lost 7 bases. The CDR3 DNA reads TGTGCCAGCAGTTCCCCCCCGGGACAGGGGACTGAAAAACTGTTTTTT. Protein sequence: CASSSPPGQGTEKLFF.

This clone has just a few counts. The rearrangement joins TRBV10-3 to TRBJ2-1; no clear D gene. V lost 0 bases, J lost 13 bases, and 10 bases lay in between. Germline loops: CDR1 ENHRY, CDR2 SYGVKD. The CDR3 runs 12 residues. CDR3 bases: TGTGCCATCAGTGAGTCATCGGCTAGTCAGTTCTTC. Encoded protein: CAISESSASQFF.

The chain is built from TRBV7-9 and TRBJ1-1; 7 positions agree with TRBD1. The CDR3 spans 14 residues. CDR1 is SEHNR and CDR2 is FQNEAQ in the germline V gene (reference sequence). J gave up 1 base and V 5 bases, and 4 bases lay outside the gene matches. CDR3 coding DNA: TGTGCCAGCAGCGGGGGACAGCCGAACACTGAAGCTTTCTTT. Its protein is CASSGGQPNTEAFF.

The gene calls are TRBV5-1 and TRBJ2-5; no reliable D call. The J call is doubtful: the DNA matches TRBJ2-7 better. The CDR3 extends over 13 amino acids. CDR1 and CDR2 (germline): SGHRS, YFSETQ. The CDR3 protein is CASSLALAYEQYF. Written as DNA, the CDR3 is TGCGCCAGCAGCTTGGCCTTAGCCTACGAGCAGTACTTC.

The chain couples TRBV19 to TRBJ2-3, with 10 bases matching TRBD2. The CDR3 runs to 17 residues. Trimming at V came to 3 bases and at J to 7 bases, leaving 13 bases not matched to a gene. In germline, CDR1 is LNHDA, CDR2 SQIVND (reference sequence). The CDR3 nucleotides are TGTGCCAGTAGTATTACCCTAGCGGGGGCTGCAGGGTATACGCAGTATTTT. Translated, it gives CASSITLAGAAGYTQYF.

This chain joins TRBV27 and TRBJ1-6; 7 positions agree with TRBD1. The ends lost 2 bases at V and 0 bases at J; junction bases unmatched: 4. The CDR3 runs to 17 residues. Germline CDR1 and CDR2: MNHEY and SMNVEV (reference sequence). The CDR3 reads CASSLRGQSSYNSPLHF. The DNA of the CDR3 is TGTGCCAGCAGTTTAAGGGGACAGAGCTCCTATAATTCACCCCTCCACTTT.

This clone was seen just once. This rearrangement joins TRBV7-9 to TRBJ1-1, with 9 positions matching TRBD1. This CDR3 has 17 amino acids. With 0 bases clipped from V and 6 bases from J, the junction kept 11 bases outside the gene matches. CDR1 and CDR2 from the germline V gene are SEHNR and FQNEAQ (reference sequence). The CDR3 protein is CASSLAMGGQGSPEAFF. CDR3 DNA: TGTGCCAGCAGCTTAGCGATGGGGGGACAGGGTTCCCCTGAAGCTTTCTTT.

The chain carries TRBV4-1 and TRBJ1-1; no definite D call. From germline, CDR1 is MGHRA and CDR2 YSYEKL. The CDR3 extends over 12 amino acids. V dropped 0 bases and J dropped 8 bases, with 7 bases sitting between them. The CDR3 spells CASSQDELEAFF. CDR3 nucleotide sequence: TGCGCCAGCAGCCAAGATGAGCTAGAAGCTTTCTTT.

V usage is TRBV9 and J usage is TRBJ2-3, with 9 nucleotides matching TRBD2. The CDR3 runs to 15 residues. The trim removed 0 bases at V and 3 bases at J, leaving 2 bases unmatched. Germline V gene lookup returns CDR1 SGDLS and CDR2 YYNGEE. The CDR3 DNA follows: TGTGCCAGCAGCGTAGTAGCGGGGGCGACAGATACGCAGTATTTT. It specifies CASSVVAGATDTQYF.

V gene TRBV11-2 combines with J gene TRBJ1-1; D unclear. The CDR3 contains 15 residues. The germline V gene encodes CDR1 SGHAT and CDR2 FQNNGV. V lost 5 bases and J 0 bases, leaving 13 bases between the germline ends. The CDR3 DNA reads TGTGCCAGCAGCCCGCGGTTCACCATGAACACTGAAGCTTTCTTT. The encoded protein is CASSPRFTMNTEAFF.

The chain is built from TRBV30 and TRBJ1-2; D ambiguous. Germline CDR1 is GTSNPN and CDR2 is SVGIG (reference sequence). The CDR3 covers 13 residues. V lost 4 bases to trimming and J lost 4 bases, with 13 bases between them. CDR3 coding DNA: TGTGCCTGGAAAGTAGGAGGACTCTATGGCTACACCTTC. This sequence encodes CAWKVGGLYGYTF.

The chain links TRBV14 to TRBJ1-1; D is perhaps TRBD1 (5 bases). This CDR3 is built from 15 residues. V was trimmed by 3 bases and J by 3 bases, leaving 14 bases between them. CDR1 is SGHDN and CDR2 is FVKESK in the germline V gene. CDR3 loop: CASSHSVGVYTEAFF. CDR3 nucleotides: TGTGCCAGCAGCCATTCCGTAGGGGTGTACACTGAAGCTTTCTTT.

The CDR3 sequence: CASSLEGRVGRETQYF. The CDR3 nucleotides read TGTGCCAGCAGCTTGGAGGGGCGTGTGGGACGGGAGACCCAGTACTTC. The chain combines TRBV7-2 with TRBJ2-5; TRBD2 might be the D (6 bases). Germline CDR1 reads SGHTA; CDR2 reads FQGNSA. The V gene lost 3 bases and the J gene lost 5 bases, with 19 bases spanning the gap. The CDR3 is 16 residues long.

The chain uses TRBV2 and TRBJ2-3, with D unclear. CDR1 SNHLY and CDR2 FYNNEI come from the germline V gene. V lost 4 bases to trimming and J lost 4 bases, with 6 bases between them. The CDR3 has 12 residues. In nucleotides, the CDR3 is TGTGCCAGCAGTGCTAGACCAGATACGCAGTATTTT. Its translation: CASSARPDTQYF.

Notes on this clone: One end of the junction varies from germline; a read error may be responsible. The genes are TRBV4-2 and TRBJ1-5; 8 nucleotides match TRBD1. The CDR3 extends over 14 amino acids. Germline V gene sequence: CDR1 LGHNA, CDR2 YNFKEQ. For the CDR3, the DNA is TGTGCCAGCAGCCAGGCGACAGGGGCTCAGCCCCAGAATTTT. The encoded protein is CASSQATGAQPQNF.

DNA for the CDR3: TGTGCCAGCAGACCTTCCGGGACAGGGGGCTACAATGAGCAGTTCTTC. It specifies CASRPSGTGGYNEQFF. The chain combines TRBV6-6 with TRBJ2-1; 11 bases fit TRBD1. V dropped 6 bases and J dropped 3; count of bases not matched to a gene: 7. Germline CDR1 MNHNY, CDR2 SVGAGI (reference sequence). CDR3 length: 16 residues.

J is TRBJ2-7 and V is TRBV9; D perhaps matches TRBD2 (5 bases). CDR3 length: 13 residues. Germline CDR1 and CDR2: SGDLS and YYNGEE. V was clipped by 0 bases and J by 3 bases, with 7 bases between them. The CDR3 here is CASSVGAGYEQYF. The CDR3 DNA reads TGTGCCAGCAGCGTAGGGGCGGGCTACGAGCAGTACTTC.

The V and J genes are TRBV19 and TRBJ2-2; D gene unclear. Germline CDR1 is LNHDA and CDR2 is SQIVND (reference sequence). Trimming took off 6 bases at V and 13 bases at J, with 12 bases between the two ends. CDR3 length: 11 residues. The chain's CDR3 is CASRENSGLFF. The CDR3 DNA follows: TGTGCCAGTAGGGAGAATTCCGGGCTGTTTTTT.

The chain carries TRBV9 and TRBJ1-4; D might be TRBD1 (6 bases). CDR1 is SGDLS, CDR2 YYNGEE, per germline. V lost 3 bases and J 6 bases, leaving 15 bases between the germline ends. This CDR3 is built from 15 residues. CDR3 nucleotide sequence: TGTGCCAGCAGCGGCAAAGGGGGGGTGTATGAAAAACTGTTTTTT. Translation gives CASSGKGGVYEKLFF.